Sequencing of this T cell receptor beta chain was carried out in a study of T cell changes during pregnancy in multiple sclerosis. The assay was immunoSEQ multiplex PCR, and TCRdb's table has in-frame clones only and misses some. The sample has 95,000 to 110,000 clones, roughly nine tenths seen once; the top ten hold more than 0.85%. This material consisted of peripheral blood, taken after pregnancy. The clonotype comes from a female donor with multiple sclerosis, enrolled in a pregnancy study.

CDR3 region: CASSQDGTNTGELFF. The CDR3 bases are TGCGCCAGCAGCCAAGATGGGACAAACACCGGGGAGCTGTTTTTT. The chain combines TRBV4-1 with TRBJ2-2; possible D gene TRBD1, 6 bases. V was shortened by 0 bases and J by 2 bases, with 7 bases between the two germline ends. The CDR3 has 15 residues. Germline V gene sequence: CDR1 MGHRA, CDR2 YSYEKL.